The rows below give T cell receptor beta chains drawn from one sample of a study of glioma-infiltrating T cells after dendritic cell vaccination. Assay used: immunoSEQ multiplex PCR; TCRdb lists only in-frame clones, some missing. The sample includes approximately 99,000 clones, 65% to 85% seen only once; the top ten take about 5%. The sequenced sample was blood, obtained after dendritic cell vaccination. These receptors came from a human donor with glioblastoma. Both conserved end residues are part of each CDR3. D genes are given only for firm matches. Expanded clones get a size class; other rows say once, few or many, or leave the size out.

>-|-|TRBV6-5|TRBJ1-4
TGTGCCAGCAGTTACTCTTCAGGGATCGGTGAAAAACTGTTTTTT
CASSYSSGIGEKLFF
>-|-|TRBV7-9|TRBJ2-6
TGTGCCACCCAGAAAGCTTGGGCCTCTGGGGCCAACGTCCTGACTTTC
CATQKAWASGANVLTF
>TRBD1|-|TRBV10-2|TRBJ1-2
TGCGCCAGCACCCTCACAACCGGGACAGATAACTATGGCTACACCTTC
CASTLTTGTDNYGYTF
>TRBD1|once|TRBV6-6|TRBJ2-3
TGTGCCAGCAGTTACACCGGACAGGGGATCTCCACGCAGTATTTT
CASSYTGQGISTQYF
>TRBD1|few|TRBV2|TRBJ2-7
TGTGCCAGCACCGGACAGGGGCCCTACGAGCAGTACTTC
CASTGQGPYEQYF
>-|-|TRBV6-4|TRBJ2-1
TGTGCCAGCAGTGACTCGCGGAAAAGGAGAGCCTTCTACAATGAGCAGTTCTTC
CASSDSRKRRAFYNEQFF
>TRBD2|-|TRBV5-6|TRBJ2-5
TGTGCCAGCAGCTTGGCCGTTAGCGGGGTCTCCCAGTACTTC
CASSLAVSGVSQYF
>-|-|TRBV18|TRBJ2-5
TGTGCCAGCTCACCAATCCTCCGACAGCAACAAGAGACCCAGTACTTC
CASSPILRQQQETQYF
>TRBD1|-|TRBV28|TRBJ1-5
TGTGCCAGCAGTCTAGCGACAGGGGGCGAAGGGAAGCCCCAGCATTTT
CASSLATGGEGKPQHF
>TRBD1|few|TRBV2|TRBJ2-7
TGTGCCAGCACTCGGACAGGCACCAACGAGCAGTACTTC
CASTRTGTNEQYF
>-|-|TRBV5-1|TRBJ2-3
TGCGCCAGCAGGAACCCGCAGATGGCTAGCACAGATACGCAGTATTTT
CASRNPQMASTDTQYF
>-|-|TRBV28|TRBJ1-4
TGTGCCAGCAGTTCCCTAGTGGGTTGGGAAAAACTGTTTTTT
CASSSLVGWEKLFF
>TRBD1|few|TRBV5-4|TRBJ2-5
TGTGCCAGCAGCTTACTCGGGACAGGGCTCCGTGAGACCCAGTACTTC
CASSLLGTGLRETQYF
>-|-|TRBV29-1|TRBJ2-2
TGCAGCGTCGCATCGGGACACTCCAACACCGGGGAGCTGTTTTTT
CSVASGHSNTGELFF
>-|-|TRBV6-5|TRBJ2-5
TGTGCCAGCAGTCAGTGGACTAATAAAGAGACCCAGTACTTC
CASSQWTNKETQYF
>-|-|TRBV29-1|TRBJ1-1
TGCAGCGTTGGCAATCGCGGGGGAGGGATGATCACTGAAGCTTTCTTT
CSVGNRGGGMITEAFF
>-|-|TRBV28|TRBJ1-1
TGTGCCAGCCAGACAGGCCTGAACACTGAAGCTTTCTTT
CASQTGLNTEAFF
>-|-|TRBV6-6|TRBJ2-7
TGTGCCAGCAGGAAGATGCAGGCCGGTCTGGAGCAGTACTTC
CASRKMQAGLEQYF
>-|-|TRBV5-6|TRBJ1-2
TGTGCCAGCAGCTTGGTGGGAGATGGCTACACCTTC
CASSLVGDGYTF
>TRBD1|-|TRBV7-9|TRBJ2-5
TGTGCCAGCAGCTTGGCGGGACAGGGGGTATTCCAAGAGACCCAGTACTTC
CASSLAGQGVFQETQYF
>TRBD2|-|TRBV9|TRBJ2-1
TGTGCCAGCAGCAAACTAGCGGGAGGATTTACCTACAATGAGCAGTTCTTC
CASSKLAGGFTYNEQFF
>TRBD1|few|TRBV5-1|TRBJ1-2
TGCGCCAGCAGCGGGGACAGTATTGGCTACACCTTC
CASSGDSIGYTF
>TRBD1|-|TRBV28|TRBJ1-2
TGTGCCAGCATCTGGGCGGGACAGAGCTATGGCTACACCTTC
CASIWAGQSYGYTF
>TRBD2|-|TRBV18|TRBJ2-1
TGTGCCAGCTCACCAAGTCTAGCGGGGCATTCTGTTAATGAGCAGTTCTTC
CASSPSLAGHSVNEQFF
>-|-|TRBV5-6|TRBJ2-1
TGTGCCAGCAGCTTGGGGGGGGTGGCCTACAATGAGCAGTTCTTC
CASSLGGVAYNEQFF
>TRBD2|few|TRBV10-3|TRBJ2-1
TGTGCCATCAGTTCCCTAGCGGGCAGCTCCTACAATGAGCAGTTCTTC
CAISSLAGSSYNEQFF
>TRBD2|-|TRBV7-6|TRBJ2-1
TGTGCCAGCAGCGGGGACTACTCGGAGCAGTTCTTC
CASSGDYSEQFF
>TRBD2|-|TRBV29-1|TRBJ2-1
TGCAGCGCCGTGCCCGGGACTAGCTCGGGTGAGCAGTTCTTC
CSAVPGTSSGEQFF
>-|-|TRBV19|TRBJ1-2
TGTGCCAGTAGTATAGATCAGGGGACCTATGGCTACACCTTC
CASSIDQGTYGYTF
>-|-|TRBV7-3|TRBJ2-3
TGTGCCAGCAGCTTCGGATCGGGACTCACAGATACGCAGTATTTT
CASSFGSGLTDTQYF
>-|-|TRBV30|TRBJ1-2
TGTGCCTGGAGTGTACTTTTATCCGGGATCGGGGAAGGCTACACCTTC
CAWSVLLSGIGEGYTF
>-|few|TRBV2|TRBJ2-3
TGTGCCAGCAGTGAGCCCTATAACACAGATACGCAGTATTTT
CASSEPYNTDTQYF
>TRBD1|-|TRBV2|TRBJ1-2
TGTGCCAGCAGGGAAGGGGGACAGTCACACTTC
CASREGGQSHF
>-|once|TRBV10-2|TRBJ1-2
TGCGCCAGCAGTGAGAGGGTTGGACGGGGAGATGGCTACACCTTC
CASSERVGRGDGYTF
>-|-|TRBV7-3|TRBJ1-2
TGTGCCAGCAGGCCGGCTCCGGGGGATGGCTACACCTTC
CASRPAPGDGYTF
>-|-|TRBV2|TRBJ1-1
TGTGCCAGCAGTGTAGATGGAGAGAACACTGAAGCTTTCTTT
CASSVDGENTEAFF
>-|few|TRBV30|TRBJ1-2
TGTGCCACAGCCCGGAACTATGGCTACACCTTC
CATARNYGYTF
>TRBD1|few|TRBV6-5|TRBJ1-6
TGTGCCAGCAGTCCCCGGACAGGGCTGTCACCCCTCCACTTT
CASSPRTGLSPLHF
>-|-|TRBV4-2|TRBJ2-7
TGTGCCAGCAGTCGCGCCGGGACTGCCTCCCCTCACTACGAGCAGTACTTC
CASSRAGTASPHYEQYF
>-|-|TRBV30|TRBJ2-5
TGTGCCTGGAGTCCCCCCTGGCAGGGAGGAGGAGAGACCCAGTACTTC
CAWSPPWQGGGETQYF
>TRBD2|-|TRBV7-2|TRBJ2-1
TGTGCCGAAAGGGCGGGACTAGCGGGAGGTTCCAGCTCCTACAATGAGCAGTTCTTC
CAERAGLAGGSSSYNEQFF
>-|-|TRBV9|TRBJ2-1
TGTGCCAGCAGCGTAGCTAGGCTTTCCCATGAGCAGTTCTTC
CASSVARLSHEQFF
>TRBD2|-|TRBV5-1|TRBJ2-1
TGCGCCAGCAGCTTGGGGTCTAGCGGGGGCTCCTACAATGAGCAGTTCTTC
CASSLGSSGGSYNEQFF
>-|-|TRBV21-1|TRBJ2-1
TGTGCCAGCAGCAAAGCAAACACCGCGGGGCTGTTCTTC
CASSKANTAGLFF
>-|-|TRBV4-1|TRBJ1-4
TGCGCCAGCAGCCAATCGGCGGGGATTGGAGAAAAACTGTTTTTT
CASSQSAGIGEKLFF
>TRBD1|-|TRBV29-1|TRBJ2-4
TGCAGCGTTGGTGAGGGGGCGAAAAACATTCAGTACTTC
CSVGEGAKNIQYF
>-|-|TRBV7-9|TRBJ1-5
TGTGCCAGCAGCCTCGAAGGGGTTCAGCCCCAGCATTTT
CASSLEGVQPQHF
>TRBD1|-|TRBV2|TRBJ2-1
TGTGCCAGCAGGGATGGACAGGGTTCGGATGAGCAGTTCTTC
CASRDGQGSDEQFF
>TRBD2|-|TRBV30|TRBJ2-1
TGTGCCTGGGAACCGGGGGGGCGATACAATGAGCAGTTCTTC
CAWEPGGRYNEQFF
>-|-|TRBV18|TRBJ2-1
TGTGCCAGCTCACCCAACTCCTACAATGAGCAGTTCTTC
CASSPNSYNEQFF
>TRBD2|once|TRBV5-1|TRBJ2-1
TGCGCCAGCAGCTTGTATAGGGCGGGGGGGCAATACAATGAGCAGTTCTTC
CASSLYRAGGQYNEQFF
>-|-|TRBV6-4|TRBJ1-2
TGTGCCAGCAGACCTCAGCTCACCTTACGGGAGACTAGGGGCTACACCTTC
CASRPQLTLRETRGYTF
>TRBD1|-|TRBV7-6|TRBJ1-1
TGTGCCAGCAGCGCCGGGACAGGGGTTCGGGCTTTCTTT
CASSAGTGVRAFF